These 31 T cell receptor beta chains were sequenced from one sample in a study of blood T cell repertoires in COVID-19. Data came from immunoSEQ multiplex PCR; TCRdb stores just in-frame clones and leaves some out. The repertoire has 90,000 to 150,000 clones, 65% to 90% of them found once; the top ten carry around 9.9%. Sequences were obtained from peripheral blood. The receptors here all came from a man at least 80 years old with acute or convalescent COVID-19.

CDR3 DNA sequence: TGTGCCAGCAGCTTAGAGGGCAGGGGTTGGCGTAATTCACCCCTCCACTTT. Translated, it gives CASSLEGRGWRNSPLHF. The chain recombines TRBV7-4 with TRBJ1-6; tentatively, D is TRBD1 (6 bases). The CDR3 sequence is 17 residues long. The germline V gene encodes CDR1 SGHVT and CDR2 SQSDAQ. The ends were cut back, 1 base at V and 6 bases at J, with 16 bases in the middle.

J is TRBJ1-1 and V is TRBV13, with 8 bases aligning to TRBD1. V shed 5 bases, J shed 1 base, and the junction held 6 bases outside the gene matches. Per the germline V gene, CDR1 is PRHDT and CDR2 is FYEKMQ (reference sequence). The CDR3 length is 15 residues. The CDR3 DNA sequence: TGTGCCAGCAGCCCCCAGGACAGGGCGAACACTGAAGCTTTCTTT. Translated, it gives CASSPQDRANTEAFF.

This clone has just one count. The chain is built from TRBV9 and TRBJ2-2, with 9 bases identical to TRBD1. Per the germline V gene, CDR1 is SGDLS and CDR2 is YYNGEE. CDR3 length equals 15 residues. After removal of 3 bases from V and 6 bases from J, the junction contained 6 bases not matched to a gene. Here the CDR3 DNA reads TGTGCCAGCAGCGACCGGGACAGGGTCCCCGGGGAGCTGTTTTTT. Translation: CASSDRDRVPGELFF.

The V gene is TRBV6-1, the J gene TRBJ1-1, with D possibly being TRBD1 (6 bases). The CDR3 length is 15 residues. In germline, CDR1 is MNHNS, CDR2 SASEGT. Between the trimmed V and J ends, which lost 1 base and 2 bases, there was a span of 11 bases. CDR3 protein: CASSEDRVFNTEAFF. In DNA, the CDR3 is TGTGCCAGCAGTGAAGACAGGGTATTCAACACTGAAGCTTTCTTT.

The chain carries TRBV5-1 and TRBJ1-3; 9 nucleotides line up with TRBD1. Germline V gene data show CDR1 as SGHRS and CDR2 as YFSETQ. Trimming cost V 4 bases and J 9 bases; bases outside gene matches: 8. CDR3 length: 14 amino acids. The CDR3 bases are TGCGCCAGCAGCAGGGACAGGGCTACGGGCACCATATATTTT. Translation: CASSRDRATGTIYF.

This CDR3 reads CASSLGGGGAWETQYF. CDR3 coding DNA: TGTGCCAGCAGCTTAGGCGGCGGGGGGGCCTGGGAGACCCAGTACTTC. The rearrangement uses TRBV7-2 and TRBJ2-5; TRBD2 matches at 9 bases. With V trimmed by 1 base and J by 5 bases, 8 bases remained unmatched. The CDR3 runs 16 residues. Germline loops: CDR1 SGHTA, CDR2 FQGNSA.

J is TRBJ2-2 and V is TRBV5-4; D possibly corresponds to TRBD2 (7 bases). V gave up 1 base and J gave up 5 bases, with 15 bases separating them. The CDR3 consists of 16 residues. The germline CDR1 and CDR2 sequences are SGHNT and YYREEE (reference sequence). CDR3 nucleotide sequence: TGTGCCAGCAGCTTGCAAGGTGGGGGGGCGACCGGGGAGCTGTTTTTT. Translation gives CASSLQGGGATGELFF.

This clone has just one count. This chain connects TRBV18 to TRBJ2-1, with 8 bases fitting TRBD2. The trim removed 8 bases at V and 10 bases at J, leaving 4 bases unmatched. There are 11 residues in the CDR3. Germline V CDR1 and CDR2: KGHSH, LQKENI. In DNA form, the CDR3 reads TGTGCCAGCACAACGGGGGGGGAGCAGTTCTTC. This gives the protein CASTTGGEQFF.

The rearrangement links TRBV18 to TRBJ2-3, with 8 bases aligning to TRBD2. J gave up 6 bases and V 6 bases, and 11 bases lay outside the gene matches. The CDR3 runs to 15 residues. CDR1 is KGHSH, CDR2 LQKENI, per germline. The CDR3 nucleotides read TGTGCCAGCTCTCCCTTATGGCGGGAGGACGATACGCAGTATTTT. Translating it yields CASSPLWREDDTQYF.

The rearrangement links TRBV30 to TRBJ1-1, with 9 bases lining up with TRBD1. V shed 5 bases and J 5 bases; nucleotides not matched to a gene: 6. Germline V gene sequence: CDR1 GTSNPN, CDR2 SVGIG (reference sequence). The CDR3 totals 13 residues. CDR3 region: CAWQGQGGTEAFF. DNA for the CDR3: TGTGCCTGGCAGGGACAGGGAGGGACTGAAGCTTTCTTT.

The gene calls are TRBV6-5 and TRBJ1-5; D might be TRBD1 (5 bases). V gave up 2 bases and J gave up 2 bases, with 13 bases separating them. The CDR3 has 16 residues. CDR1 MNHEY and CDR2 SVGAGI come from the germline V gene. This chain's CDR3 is CASSYRAGYGNQPQHF. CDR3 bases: TGTGCCAGCAGTTACAGGGCAGGGTACGGCAATCAGCCCCAGCATTTT.

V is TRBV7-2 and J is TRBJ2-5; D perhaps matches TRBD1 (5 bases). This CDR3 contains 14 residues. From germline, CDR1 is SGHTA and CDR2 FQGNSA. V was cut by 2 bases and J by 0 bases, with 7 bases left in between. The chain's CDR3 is CASSLQGYQETQYF. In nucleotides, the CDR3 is TGTGCCAGCAGCTTACAGGGCTACCAAGAGACCCAGTACTTC.

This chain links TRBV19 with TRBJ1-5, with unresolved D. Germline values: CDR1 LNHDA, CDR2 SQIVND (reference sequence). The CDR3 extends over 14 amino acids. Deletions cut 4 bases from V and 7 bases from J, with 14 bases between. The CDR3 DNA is TGTGCCAGTAGTACCCCTGAGGGAACCCAGCCCCAGCATTTT. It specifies CASSTPEGTQPQHF.

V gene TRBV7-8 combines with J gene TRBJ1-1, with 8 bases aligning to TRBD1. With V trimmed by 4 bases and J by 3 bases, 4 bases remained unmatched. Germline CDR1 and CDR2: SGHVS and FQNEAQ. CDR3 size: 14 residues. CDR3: CASSSGQGYTEAFF. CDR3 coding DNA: TGTGCCAGCAGCTCCGGACAGGGCTACACTGAAGCTTTCTTT. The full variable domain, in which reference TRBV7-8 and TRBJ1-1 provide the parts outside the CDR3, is GAGVSQSPRYKVAKRGQDVALRCDPISGHVSLFWYQQALGQGPEFLTYFQNEAQLDKSGLPSDRFFAERPEGSVSTLKIQRTQQEDSAVYLCASSSGQGYTEAFFGQGTRLTVV.

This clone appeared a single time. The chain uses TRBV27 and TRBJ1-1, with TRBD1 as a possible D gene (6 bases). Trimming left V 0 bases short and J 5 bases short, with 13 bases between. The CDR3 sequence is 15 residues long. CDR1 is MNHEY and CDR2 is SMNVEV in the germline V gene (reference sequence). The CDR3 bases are TGTGCCAGCAGTTTATCAGGGACAATAGAGACTGAAGCTTTCTTT. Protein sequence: CASSLSGTIETEAFF.

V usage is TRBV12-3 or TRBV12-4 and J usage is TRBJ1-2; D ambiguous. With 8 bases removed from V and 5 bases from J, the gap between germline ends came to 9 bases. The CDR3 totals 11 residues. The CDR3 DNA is TGTGCCAGCGGATGGGAGTATGGCTACACCTTC. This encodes CASGWEYGYTF.

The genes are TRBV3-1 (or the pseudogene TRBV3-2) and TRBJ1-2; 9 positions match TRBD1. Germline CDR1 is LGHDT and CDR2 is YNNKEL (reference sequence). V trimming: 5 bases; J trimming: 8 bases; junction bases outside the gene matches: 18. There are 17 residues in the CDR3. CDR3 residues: CASSTTLRDRATLGYTF. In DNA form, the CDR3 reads TGTGCCAGCAGCACAACTCTTCGGGACAGGGCAACTTTGGGCTACACCTTC.

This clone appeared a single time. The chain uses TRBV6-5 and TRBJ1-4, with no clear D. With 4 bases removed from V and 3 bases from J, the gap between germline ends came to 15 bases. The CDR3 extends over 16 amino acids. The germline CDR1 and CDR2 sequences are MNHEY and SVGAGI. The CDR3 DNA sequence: TGTGCCAGCAGTTCAAGCGTCCCGAGTTCTAATGAAAAACTGTTTTTT. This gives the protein CASSSSVPSSNEKLFF.

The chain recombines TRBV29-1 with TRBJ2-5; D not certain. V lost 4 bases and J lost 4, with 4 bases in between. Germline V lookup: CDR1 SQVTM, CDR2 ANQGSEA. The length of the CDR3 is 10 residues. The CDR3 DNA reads TGCAGCGTTGGACTAGAGACCCAGTACTTC. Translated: CSVGLETQYF.

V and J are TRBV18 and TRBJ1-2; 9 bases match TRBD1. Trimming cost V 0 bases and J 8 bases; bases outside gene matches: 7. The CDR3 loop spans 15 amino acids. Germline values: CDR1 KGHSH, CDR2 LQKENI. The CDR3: CASSPPGQGREGYTF. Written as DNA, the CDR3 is TGTGCCAGCTCACCACCTGGACAGGGGCGGGAGGGCTACACCTTC.

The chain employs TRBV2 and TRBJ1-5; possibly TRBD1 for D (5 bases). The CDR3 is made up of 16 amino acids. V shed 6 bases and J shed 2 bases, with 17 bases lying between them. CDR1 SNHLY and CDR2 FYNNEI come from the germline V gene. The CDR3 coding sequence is TGTGCCAGCAGCACGGGGCAGGGAGGAGGCAATCAGCCCCAGCATTTT. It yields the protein CASSTGQGGGNQPQHF.

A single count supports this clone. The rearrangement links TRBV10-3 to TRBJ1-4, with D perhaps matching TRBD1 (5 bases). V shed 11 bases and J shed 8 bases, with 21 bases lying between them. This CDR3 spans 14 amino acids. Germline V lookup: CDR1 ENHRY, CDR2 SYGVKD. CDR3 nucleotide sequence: TGTGCCGCACGCCCGGGTGGAGGGGACGAAAAACTGTTTTTT. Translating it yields CAARPGGGDEKLFF.

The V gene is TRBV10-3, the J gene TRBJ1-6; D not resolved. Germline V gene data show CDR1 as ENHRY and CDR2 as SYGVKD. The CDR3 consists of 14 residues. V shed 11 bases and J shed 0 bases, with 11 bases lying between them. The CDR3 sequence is CASMGSSYNSPLHF. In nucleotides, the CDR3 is TGTGCCTCCATGGGGAGCTCCTATAATTCACCCCTCCACTTT.

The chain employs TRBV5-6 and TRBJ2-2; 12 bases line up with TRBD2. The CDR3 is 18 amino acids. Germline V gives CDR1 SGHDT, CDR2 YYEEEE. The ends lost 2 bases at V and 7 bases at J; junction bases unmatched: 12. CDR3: CASSLLGRLAGEGGELFF. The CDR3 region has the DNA TGTGCCAGCAGCTTATTGGGTCGACTAGCGGGAGAAGGCGGGGAGCTGTTTTTT.

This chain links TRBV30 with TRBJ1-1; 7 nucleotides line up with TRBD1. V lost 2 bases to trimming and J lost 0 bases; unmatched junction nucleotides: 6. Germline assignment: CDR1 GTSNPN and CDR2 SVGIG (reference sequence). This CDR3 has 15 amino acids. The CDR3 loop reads CAWSLDRRVNTEAFF. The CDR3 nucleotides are TGTGCCTGGAGTTTGGACAGGCGTGTGAACACTGAAGCTTTCTTT.

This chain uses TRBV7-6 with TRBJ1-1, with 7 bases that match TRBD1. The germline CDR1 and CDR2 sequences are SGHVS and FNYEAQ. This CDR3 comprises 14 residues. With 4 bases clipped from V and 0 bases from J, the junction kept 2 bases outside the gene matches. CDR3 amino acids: CASSWGQMNTEAFF. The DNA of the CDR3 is TGTGCCAGCAGCTGGGGACAGATGAACACTGAAGCTTTCTTT.

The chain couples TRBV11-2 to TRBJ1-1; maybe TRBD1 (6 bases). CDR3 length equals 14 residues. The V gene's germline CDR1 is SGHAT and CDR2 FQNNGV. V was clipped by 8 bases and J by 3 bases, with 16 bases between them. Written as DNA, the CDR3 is TGTGCCAGCGGCACCGGACAGTTTCACACTGAAGCTTTCTTT. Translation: CASGTGQFHTEAFF.

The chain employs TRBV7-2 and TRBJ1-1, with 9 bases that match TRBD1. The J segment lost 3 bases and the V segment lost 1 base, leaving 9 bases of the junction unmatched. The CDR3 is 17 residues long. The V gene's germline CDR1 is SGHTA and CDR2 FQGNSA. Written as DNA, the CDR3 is TGTGCCAGCAGCTTAGTAGGGACAGGGTCCGTCGACACTGAAGCTTTCTTT. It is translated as CASSLVGTGSVDTEAFF. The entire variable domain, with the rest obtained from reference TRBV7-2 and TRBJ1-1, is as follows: GAGVSQSPSNKVTEKGKDVELRCDPISGHTALYWYRQSLGQGLEFLIYFQGNSAPDKSGLPSDRFSAERTGGSVSTLTIQRTQQEDSAVYLCASSLVGTGSVDTEAFFGQGTRLTVV.

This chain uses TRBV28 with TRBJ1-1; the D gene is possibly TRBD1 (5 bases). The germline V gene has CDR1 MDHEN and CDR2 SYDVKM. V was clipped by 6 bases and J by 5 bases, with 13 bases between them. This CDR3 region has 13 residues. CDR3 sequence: CASRDFGGTEAFF. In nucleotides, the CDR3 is TGTGCCAGCAGAGACTTCGGGGGAACTGAAGCTTTCTTT. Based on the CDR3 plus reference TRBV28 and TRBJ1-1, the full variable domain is DVKVTQSSRYLVKRTGEKVFLECVQDMDHENMFWYRQDPGLGLRLIYFSYDVKMKEKGDIPEGYSVSREKKERFSLILESASTNQTSMYLCASRDFGGTEAFFGQGTRLTVV.

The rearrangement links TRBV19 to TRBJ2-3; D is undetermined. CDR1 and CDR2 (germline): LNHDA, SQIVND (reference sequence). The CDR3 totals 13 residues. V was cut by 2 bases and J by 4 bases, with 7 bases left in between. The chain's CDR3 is CASSILVPDTQYF. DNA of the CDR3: TGTGCCAGTAGTATATTAGTTCCAGATACGCAGTATTTT.

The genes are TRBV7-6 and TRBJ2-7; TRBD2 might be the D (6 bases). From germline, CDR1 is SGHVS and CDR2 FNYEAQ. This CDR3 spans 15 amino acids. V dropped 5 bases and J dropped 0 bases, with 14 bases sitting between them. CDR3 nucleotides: TGTGCCAGCAGCAAATCGCCTAGCGACTCCTACGAGCAGTACTTC. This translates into CASSKSPSDSYEQYF.